A single sample is the source of the 32 T cell receptor beta chains below, sequenced in a study of graft-versus-host responses after intestinal transplantation (dated by TCRdb to 2020 to 2022). Library preparation employed the immunoSEQ multiplex PCR assay. TCRdb mirrors the immuneACCESS table, restricted to in-frame sequences. Some clones are absent from its copies; in checked studies, under half trace to an unresolved V gene, and the reason for the others is unknown. A total of around 100,000 clones appear in this sample, more than 90% of them only once. The ten top clones hold about 0.25% of the sample. Per the publication, the time point label means: cells obtained before transplantation from donor or recipient. Their antigens are not known. The sample consisted of unstimulated CD4+ T cells sorted from spleen or lymph node cells, taken before transplant. The receptors shown here come from a human donor who was the organ donor for an intestinal transplant.

The V and J genes are TRBV6-1 and TRBJ2-2; 7 bases are shared with TRBD2. From germline, CDR1 is MNHNS and CDR2 SASEGT. The CDR3 contains 14 residues. V dropped 5 bases and J dropped 6; count of bases not matched to a gene: 6. The CDR3 DNA sequence: TGTGCCAGCAGTTGGAACCGGGGGGCCGGGGAGCTGTTTTTT. Translating it yields CASSWNRGAGELFF.

The V gene is TRBV28, the J gene TRBJ2-7, with TRBD1 matching over 8 bases. Trimming took 7 bases from V and 6 from J; bases not matched to a gene: 11. CDR1 is MDHEN and CDR2 is SYDVKM in the germline V gene. CDR3 length: 14 amino acids. The CDR3: CASTKGGQGGEQYF. CDR3 nucleotide sequence: TGTGCCAGCACCAAAGGCGGACAGGGAGGCGAGCAGTACTTC.

The chain has TRBV6-6 and TRBJ2-5; the D is unclear. Looked up from germline, CDR1 is MNHNY and CDR2 is SVGAGI (reference sequence). V was cut by 2 bases and J by 3 bases, with 7 bases left in between. The CDR3 extends over 13 amino acids. CDR3 nucleotide sequence: TGTGCCAGCAGTTACGCCCAAAAAGAGACCCAGTACTTC. As protein: CASSYAQKETQYF.

For this clone: Other DNA sequences in the sample encode the same CDR3. The gene calls are TRBV5-1 and TRBJ2-5; D uncertain. Germline V gene data show CDR1 as SGHRS and CDR2 as YFSETQ. CDR3 length: 12 amino acids. The V gene lost 0 bases and the J gene lost 5 bases, with 5 bases spanning the gap. CDR3 sequence reads: CASSLARETQYF. The CDR3 coding sequence is TGCGCCAGCAGCTTGGCCAGGGAGACCCAGTACTTC.

The chain is built from TRBV4-2 and TRBJ2-7; 7 nucleotides agree with TRBD2. V lost 1 base, J lost 5 bases, and 8 bases stayed unmatched. Germline V lookup: CDR1 LGHNA, CDR2 YNFKEQ. The CDR3 sequence is 15 residues long. In DNA, the CDR3 is TGTGCCAGCAGCCAAGGGGTACTAGCGAGGGACGAGCAGTACTTC. This translates into CASSQGVLARDEQYF.

This clone has just one count. CDR3 loop: CASSTVWSSAETQYF. CDR3 DNA: TGTGCCAGCAGTACTGTTTGGTCTAGCGCAGAGACCCAGTACTTC. The rearrangement joins TRBV28 to TRBJ2-5; the D gene is possibly TRBD2 (6 bases). Trimming took 5 bases from V and 4 from J, leaving 17 bases between them. Germline V gene data show CDR1 as MDHEN and CDR2 as SYDVKM. The CDR3 covers 15 residues. The full variable domain, with the rest looked up from reference TRBV28 and TRBJ2-5, is DVKVTQSSRYLVKRTGEKVFLECVQDMDHENMFWYRQDPGLGLRLIYFSYDVKMKEKGDIPEGYSVSREKKERFSLILESASTNQTSMYLCASSTVWSSAETQYFGPGTRLLVL.

This chain's CDR3 is CSVLGGANEKLFF. The DNA for the CDR3 is TGCAGCGTTCTCGGGGGGGCTAATGAAAAACTGTTTTTT. V is TRBV29-1 and J is TRBJ1-4, with D perhaps TRBD1 (5 bases). Germline-derived CDR1 and CDR2 are SQVTM and ANQGSEA. The CDR3 is 13 amino acids. The V end lost 5 bases, the J end lost 3 bases, and 10 bases lay between the germline ends. Supplemented by reference TRBV29-1 and TRBJ1-4, the full variable domain reads SAVISQKPSRDICQRGTSLTIQCQVDSQVTMMFWYRQQPGQSLTLIATANQGSEATYESGFVIDKFPISRPNLTFSTLTVSNMSPEDSSIYLCSVLGGANEKLFFGSGTQLSVL.

The rearrangement uses TRBV2 and TRBJ2-3; a weak D match, TRBD1 (5 bases). V lost 8 bases and J lost 0, with 15 bases in between. This CDR3 is built from 15 residues. Germline V gives CDR1 SNHLY, CDR2 FYNNEI. CDR3: CASSGQGSSTDTQYF. The CDR3, as DNA: TGTGCCAGCTCCGGTCAGGGCTCTAGCACAGATACGCAGTATTTT. The entire variable domain, with the rest obtained from reference TRBV2 and TRBJ2-3, is as follows: EPEVTQTPSHQVTQMGQEVILRCVPISNHLYFYWYRQILGQKVEFLVSFYNNEISEKSEIFDDQFSVERPDGSNFTLKIRSTKLEDSAMYFCASSGQGSSTDTQYFGPGTRLTVL.

This chain links TRBV4-2 with TRBJ2-2; 10 bases are shared with TRBD2. V shed 4 bases and J 4 bases; nucleotides not matched to a gene: 6. Germline-derived CDR1 and CDR2 are LGHNA and YNFKEQ. The CDR3 spans 16 residues. In DNA form, the CDR3 reads TGTGCCAGCAGCCCCAGCGGGAGGGCGGGCACCGGGGAGCTGTTTTTT. This translates into CASSPSGRAGTGELFF.

This clone occurred once. V gene TRBV29-1 combines with J gene TRBJ2-1; 15 bases map to TRBD2. J gave up 8 bases and V 4 bases, and 9 bases lay outside the gene matches. The CDR3 loop spans 16 amino acids. Germline V gene lookup returns CDR1 SQVTM and CDR2 ANQGSEA. The CDR3 protein is CSVGRAGLAGGDEQFF. The CDR3 DNA reads as TGCAGCGTTGGGAGGGCGGGACTAGCGGGAGGTGATGAGCAGTTCTTC.

The chain carries TRBV6-1 and TRBJ2-3; D gene uncertain. Trimming took 3 bases from V and 2 from J, leaving 12 bases between them. The germline V gene has CDR1 MNHNS and CDR2 SASEGT. This CDR3 comprises 15 residues. CDR3 coding DNA: TGTGCCAGCAGTGATCAGACTCAATACACAGATACGCAGTATTTT. Protein: CASSDQTQYTDTQYF.

This chain joins TRBV6-5 and TRBJ1-1, with unresolved D. The CDR3 length is 15 residues. CDR1 and CDR2 (germline): MNHEY, SVGAGI. V was trimmed by 0 bases and J by 4 bases, leaving 12 bases between them. The CDR3 protein is CASSYSGSLGTEAFF. The CDR3, as DNA: TGTGCCAGCAGTTACTCGGGCAGCTTGGGCACTGAAGCTTTCTTT.

This clone was counted a single time. The rearrangement links TRBV7-9 to TRBJ1-3; D may be TRBD1 (5 bases). Germline V gene sequence: CDR1 SEHNR, CDR2 FQNEAQ (reference sequence). Trimming cost V 4 bases and J 2 bases, with 9 bases left between them. CDR3 length: 14 residues. CDR3 protein: CASSSLGAGNTIYF. The DNA for the CDR3 is TGTGCCAGCAGCTCCCTGGGGGCTGGAAACACCATATATTTT.

This rearrangement joins TRBV13 to TRBJ2-7; 13 bases match TRBD2. The length of the CDR3 is 14 residues. The J segment lost 9 bases and the V segment lost 5 bases, leaving 7 bases of the junction unmatched. The germline CDR1 and CDR2 sequences are PRHDT and FYEKMQ (reference sequence). The chain's CDR3 is CASSPGLAGSAQYF. In nucleotides, the CDR3 is TGTGCCAGCAGCCCGGGACTAGCGGGGTCGGCGCAGTACTTC.

This clone occurred a few times. The chain has TRBV6-6 and TRBJ2-1; D not certain. The V and J ends lost 5 bases and 15 bases respectively, with 14 bases between them. The CDR3 has 11 amino acids. Germline V gene sequence: CDR1 MNHNY, CDR2 SVGAGI (reference sequence). The CDR3 is CASSDPGPRFF. CDR3 DNA: TGTGCCAGCAGTGATCCGGGCCCAAGGTTCTTC.

This chain links TRBV10-3 with TRBJ2-4, with D tentatively TRBD2 (5 bases). Trimming pared 0 bases from V and 1 base from J, leaving 19 bases between. Germline loops: CDR1 ENHRY, CDR2 SYGVKD. This CDR3 is 19 amino acids long. CDR3 amino acids: CAISESSLDEGMAKNIQYF. CDR3 DNA: TGTGCCATCAGTGAGTCGAGTTTGGATGAGGGAATGGCCAAAAACATTCAGTACTTC.

This chain connects TRBV30 to TRBJ1-1; TRBD1 might be the D (6 bases). This CDR3 has 13 amino acids. Germline V gene lookup returns CDR1 GTSNPN and CDR2 SVGIG (reference sequence). Deletions cut 5 bases from V and 3 bases from J, with 13 bases between. CDR3 DNA sequence: TGTGCCTGGCGTGGGGGGGGGCACACTGAAGCTTTCTTT. Amino acids: CAWRGGGHTEAFF.

This clone was recorded only once. The chain employs TRBV28 and TRBJ1-3; D uncertain. V lost 3 bases to trimming and J lost 0 bases, with 6 bases between them. CDR3 length: 14 amino acids. Germline-derived CDR1 and CDR2 are MDHEN and SYDVKM. Written as DNA, the CDR3 is TGTGCCAGCAGTTTGCGCAGCTCTGGAAACACCATATATTTT. Its translation: CASSLRSSGNTIYF.

The chain recombines TRBV28 with TRBJ2-5; no firm D call. CDR1 MDHEN and CDR2 SYDVKM come from the germline V gene. The CDR3 contains 13 residues. Trimming removed 2 bases at V and 4 bases at J, with 8 bases between. CDR3 protein: CASSLLVPETQYF. The DNA for the CDR3 is TGTGCCAGCAGTTTACTAGTACCAGAGACCCAGTACTTC.

This clone appeared a single time. A junction boundary mismatches the germline segment, possibly from a read error. The chain recombines TRBV10-3 with TRBJ2-3, with 8 bases lining up with TRBD2. This CDR3 has 14 amino acids. Germline V CDR1 and CDR2: ENHRY, SYGVKD. The CDR3, as DNA: TGTGCCATCAATGAGCGGGAGTTCGCAGATACGCAGTATTTT. This encodes CAINEREFADTQYF.

The chain has TRBV7-2 and TRBJ2-7; D is possibly TRBD1 or TRBD2 (5 bases each). The CDR3 runs 15 residues. The V gene lost 5 bases and the J gene lost 2 bases, with 16 bases spanning the gap. Germline lookup yields CDR1 SGHTA and CDR2 FQGNSA. DNA for the CDR3: TGTGCCAGCAGCGCAAAGGGGACGCGGACCTACGAGCAGTACTTC. It encodes CASSAKGTRTYEQYF.

The rearrangement uses TRBV7-9 and TRBJ2-7; 14 bases match TRBD2. CDR3 length equals 16 residues. CDR1 is SEHNR and CDR2 is FQNEAQ in the germline V gene (reference sequence). V lost 1 base to trimming and J lost 4 bases; unmatched junction nucleotides: 3. Here the CDR3 DNA reads TGTGCCAGCAGCTTAGTCCGGACTAGCGGGAGGTACGAGCAGTACTTC. Translated: CASSLVRTSGRYEQYF.

The chain couples TRBV6-6 to TRBJ2-1; TRBD2 matches at 7 bases. This CDR3 region has 13 residues. Germline V gives CDR1 MNHNY, CDR2 SVGAGI (reference sequence). J was trimmed by 3 bases and V by 4 bases; bases with no gene match: 0. For the CDR3, the DNA is TGTGCCAGCAGTTGGACTAGCTACAATGAGCAGTTCTTC. It translates to CASSWTSYNEQFF.

The chain carries TRBV27 and TRBJ1-2; no clear D. V was cut by 1 base and J by 5 bases, with 8 bases left in between. The CDR3 runs 13 residues. CDR1 is MNHEY and CDR2 is SMNVEV in the germline V gene (reference sequence). The CDR3 nucleotides read TGTGCCAGCAGTTTATTTGTGGGATATGGCTACACCTTC. It is translated as CASSLFVGYGYTF.

J is TRBJ2-7 and V is TRBV4-1; TRBD2 matches at 12 bases. The CDR3 sequence is 17 residues long. Trimming at V came to 0 bases and at J to 1 base, leaving 4 bases not matched to a gene. Germline V gene lookup returns CDR1 MGHRA and CDR2 YSYEKL. The CDR3 region has the DNA TGCGCCAGCAGCCAAGAAGCTGGACTAGCGGGATCCTACGAGCAGTACTTC. Protein: CASSQEAGLAGSYEQYF.

The rearrangement uses TRBV19 and TRBJ2-1, with D maybe TRBD2 (7 bases). This CDR3 is built from 17 residues. Trimming cost V 4 bases and J 9 bases, with 25 bases left between them. The germline V gene has CDR1 LNHDA and CDR2 SQIVND (reference sequence). The CDR3 loop reads CASSSPLGLVGGGEQFF. CDR3 DNA: TGTGCCAGTAGTAGCCCACTAGGACTAGTCGGGGGCGGTGAGCAGTTCTTC.

In its sample, this clone was seen a few times. The sample contains more than one DNA sequence encoding this CDR3. The V gene is TRBV11-2, the J gene TRBJ2-2; the D call may be TRBD1 or TRBD2 (7 bases each). Germline V gene lookup returns CDR1 SGHAT and CDR2 FQNNGV. Trimming took off 0 bases at V and 4 bases at J, with 9 bases between the two ends. CDR3 length: 15 amino acids. This CDR3 reads CASSLDRGGTGELFF. The CDR3 DNA sequence: TGTGCCAGCAGCTTAGACAGGGGGGGCACCGGGGAGCTGTTTTTT.

The CDR3 loop is CASRRTGTANTIYF. In nucleotides, the CDR3 is TGTGCCAGCCGGAGAACTGGGACAGCAAACACCATATATTTT. The chain recombines TRBV13 with TRBJ1-3; 7 nucleotides agree with TRBD1. The CDR3 totals 14 residues. Per the germline V gene, CDR1 is PRHDT and CDR2 is FYEKMQ (reference sequence). Trimming cost V 8 bases and J 6 bases; bases outside gene matches: 10.

This clone appeared a single time. The chain joins TRBV11-2 to TRBJ2-7; 9 nucleotides match TRBD2. The CDR3 is made up of 15 amino acids. The V segment lost 3 bases and the J segment 2 bases; nucleotides outside the gene matches: 5. The germline gives CDR1 SGHAT, CDR2 FQNNGV. The CDR3 DNA reads TGTGCCAGCAGCTTGACTAGCGGCCAGACCTACGAGCAGTACTTC. Translating it yields CASSLTSGQTYEQYF.

This clone is a singleton in its sample. The CDR3 DNA follows: TGTGCCAGCAGCGCTGTTCGTTTCCGCGGGAGCGGTGAAACAGATACGCAGTATTTT. Its protein is CASSAVRFRGSGETDTQYF. J is TRBJ2-3 and V is TRBV7-8; 7 positions agree with TRBD2. With V trimmed by 5 bases and J by 3 bases, 20 bases remained unmatched. Germline V CDR1 and CDR2: SGHVS, FQNEAQ. CDR3 length: 19 amino acids.

J is TRBJ2-1 and V is TRBV11-1; no clear D. Germline CDR1 reads SGHAT; CDR2 reads FQDESV (reference sequence). Trimming removed 1 base at V and 3 bases at J, with 7 bases between. This CDR3 contains 14 residues. The DNA for the CDR3 is TGTGCCAGCAGCTTAGGGCAGATCTACAATGAGCAGTTCTTC. Its protein is CASSLGQIYNEQFF.

This rearrangement joins TRBV7-2 to TRBJ2-7; 11 positions match TRBD2. V lost 5 bases and J lost 6; bases outside the gene matches: 9. Germline CDR1 is SGHTA and CDR2 is FQGNSA. There are 15 residues in the CDR3. The CDR3 sequence is CASSPLAGVSLEQYF. In DNA form, the CDR3 reads TGTGCCAGCAGCCCACTAGCGGGAGTGTCGCTCGAGCAGTACTTC.